This T cell receptor (beta chain) was sequenced in a study of control samples from healthy donors and cancer patients. Germline V gene lookup returns CDR1 SGHTA and CDR2 FQGNSA. The V end lost 1 base, the J end lost 4 bases, and 19 bases lay between the germline ends. CDR3 length: 17 amino acids. Produced via immunoSEQ multiplex PCR; TCRdb's table is partial and in-frame only. The repertoire holds about 59,000 clones, with approximately 92% as singletons. The chain joins TRBV7-2 to TRBJ2-5, with D perhaps assigned TRBD1 or TRBD2 (5 bases each). Input material: PBMCs. The receptor comes from a man in his forties with colorectal cancer. This CDR3 reads CASSLDKGTLTRETQYF. The CDR3, as DNA: TGTGCCAGCAGCTTAGATAAGGGGACGCTTACACGAGAGACCCAGTACTTC.